Sequencing of this T cell receptor (beta chain) was carried out in a study of Tregs in tolerant kidney transplant recipients. General study results and limits: This study did not directly address biological reproducibility. The small number of patients limits these findings pending further validation. Tolerant patients' donor-specific Tregs expanded beyond overall Tregs, suggesting antigen-driven growth.

Recipients received nonmyeloablative bone marrow transplants from related graft donors, with transient mixed chimerism. Thawed PBMCs were FACS-sorted into unstimulated CD4+CD25+CD127- regulatory T cells, CD4+CD25- non-regulatory cells, CD4 and CD8 cells. This clone has just a few counts. Its specificity is not known. Assay used: immunoSEQ multiplex PCR; TCRdb lists only in-frame clones, some missing. The table shows about 100,000 clones, with more than 85% occurring only once. V was pared by 0 bases and J by 6 bases, with 15 bases between. The CDR3 length is 16 residues. Per germline, CDR1 SGDLS and CDR2 YYNGEE.

This sequence originates from a human patient who received a combined kidney and bone marrow transplant. Among the T cells, some may be from the graft donor. The starting material was CD4+ T cells from blood (PBMCs), obtained 12 months after the transplant. This chain uses TRBV9 with TRBJ2-2; D may be TRBD1 (6 bases). CDR3 coding DNA: TGTGCCAGCAGCGTAGGGGGGCTAGCAGGTGCCGGGGAGCTGTTTTTT. Translating gives CASSVGGLAGAGELFF.